Listed below are T cell receptor beta chains from one sample, sequenced in a study of shared clonotypes between healthy human individuals. TCRdb keeps only in-frame clones here, not all; method: immunoSEQ multiplex PCR. The sample yields roughly 2.2 million clones, approximately 95% seen once. Sequencing was done on a sample of naive CD4+ T cells from PBMCs. The receptors here all came from a man younger than 35 in good health. Some clones in this sample may be carry-over from other donors' samples. The CDR3 runs from the conserved cysteine through the conserved F or W. The order of the fields is CDR3 length, J gene, D gene, V gene, clone size, CDR3 DNA, CDR3 protein. A D gene is named only where the DNA matches it firmly. The listing skips clone size in some rows; elsewhere it reads once, few, many or a size class.

16	TRBJ2-7	TRBD2	TRBV28	NA	TGTGCCAGCAGTTTTAGCGGGATCCCGAACCCCTACGAGCAGTACTTC	CASSFSGIPNPYEQYF
14	TRBJ2-5	NA	TRBV18	NA	TGTGCCAGCTCACGATCGGGGAATCAAGAGACCCAGTACTTC	CASSRSGNQETQYF
16	TRBJ2-2	NA	TRBV12-5	NA	TGTGCTAGTGGTTTGGGAGGGCTAACAAACACCGGGGAGCTGTTTTTT	CASGLGGLTNTGELFF
15	TRBJ2-7	TRBD1	TRBV27	NA	TGTGCCAGCAGTCCCAGGGGGACAGGGGACCACGAGCAGTACTTC	CASSPRGTGDHEQYF
17	TRBJ2-2	NA	TRBV7-2	NA	TGTGCCAGCAGCTTACTATCGTCCCCCGAGGACACCGGGGAGCTGTTTTTT	CASSLLSSPEDTGELFF
15	TRBJ2-6	NA	TRBV28	NA	TGTGCCAGCCGAAGACAGGACTCTGGGGCCAACGTCCTGACTTTC	CASRRQDSGANVLTF
13	TRBJ1-4	NA	TRBV5-1	NA	TGCGCCAGCAGCTTGGGGGGTAGTGAAAAACTGTTTTTT	CASSLGGSEKLFF
16	TRBJ1-2	NA	TRBV6-1	NA	TGTGCCAGCAGTGAAAAGATTAGAGGGACTACTTATGGCTACACCTTC	CASSEKIRGTTYGYTF
13	TRBJ2-1	TRBD2	TRBV11-3	NA	TGTGCCAGCAGCTTATTAGCGGGGTATGAGCAGTTCTTC	CASSLLAGYEQFF
15	TRBJ2-1	NA	TRBV28	NA	TGTGCCAGCATTATCTTCGGGGGAACCTACAATGAGCAGTTCTTC	CASIIFGGTYNEQFF
16	TRBJ1-1	TRBD1	TRBV7-8	NA	TGTGCCAGCAGCTTTTCACAGGGGGAGGGTAGAACTGAAGCTTTCTTT	CASSFSQGEGRTEAFF
15	TRBJ1-1	NA	TRBV7-3	NA	TGTGCCAGCAGCTTAATCGCAGGGCAGGGAACTGAAGCTTTCTTT	CASSLIAGQGTEAFF
13	TRBJ1-4	NA	TRBV7-7	once	TGTGCCAGCAGCTTAAATAAGGGGGAAAAACTGTTTTTT	CASSLNKGEKLFF
12	TRBJ2-3	NA	TRBV7-9	NA	TGTGCCAGCAGCTTAGCGCCAGGTACGCAGTATTTT	CASSLAPGTQYF
15	TRBJ1-3	NA	TRBV30	NA	TGTGCCTGGAGAGGGGCACGGGGAGGTGGAAACACCATATATTTT	CAWRGARGGGNTIYF
15	TRBJ1-2	NA	TRBV5-8	NA	TGTGCCAGCAGCTTTCACACGGTGGCTAACTATGGCTACACCTTC	CASSFHTVANYGYTF
17	TRBJ1-2	NA	TRBV27	NA	TGTGCCAGCAGTCCCACACCATCAACTTGGGGCGGCGGTGGCTACACCTTC	CASSPTPSTWGGGGYTF
14	TRBJ1-1	TRBD1	TRBV9	NA	TGTGCCAGCAGCGTGTTAGGGGGCGACACTGAAGCTTTCTTT	CASSVLGGDTEAFF
14	TRBJ1-1	NA	TRBV6-6	NA	TGTGCCAGCAGTTCCAACAGGGAGAACACTGAAGCTTTCTTT	CASSSNRENTEAFF
15	TRBJ1-5	NA	TRBV5-1	NA	TGCGCCAGCAGCCCCGGGACGATGAGCAATCAGCCCCAGCATTTT	CASSPGTMSNQPQHF
18	TRBJ2-7	TRBD2	TRBV7-2	NA	TGTGCCAGCAGCCCGCGGACTAGCGGGAGGGCCCAATCCTACGAGCAGTACTTC	CASSPRTSGRAQSYEQYF
13	TRBJ2-2	NA	TRBV9	NA	TGTGCCAGCAGCGTTACAGGGACCGGGGAGCTGTTTTTT	CASSVTGTGELFF
18	TRBJ2-3	TRBD1	TRBV6-4	NA	TGTGCCAGCAGTGAGAACGCCTTCGGGACAGGAATTACAGATACGCAGTATTTT	CASSENAFGTGITDTQYF
15	TRBJ1-1	NA	TRBV6-4	NA	TGTGCCAGCAGTCCCGAGCTAGGGAAGAACACTGAAGCTTTCTTT	CASSPELGKNTEAFF
15	TRBJ1-5	NA	TRBV9	NA	TGTGCCAGCAGCGCGACCGGGGGGTCCAATCAGCCCCAGCATTTT	CASSATGGSNQPQHF
17	TRBJ1-1	TRBD1	TRBV6-1	NA	TGTGCCAGCAGTGAAGCAGGGATTGGACAGGGGGGATTTTTGGCTTTCTTT	CASSEAGIGQGGFLAFF
14	TRBJ2-6	NA	TRBV6-1	NA	TGTGCCAGCAGTGACGGCTCTGGGGCCAACGTCCTGACTTTC	CASSDGSGANVLTF
14	TRBJ2-2	NA	TRBV7-3	NA	TGTGCCAGCAGCACAACCGCTGCGGTCGGGGAGCTGTTTTTT	CASSTTAAVGELFF
14	TRBJ2-7	TRBD1	TRBV5-1	NA	TGCGCCAGCAGCGCCGACAGGGGGAGCTACGAGCAGTACTTC	CASSADRGSYEQYF
15	TRBJ2-5	TRBD2	TRBV9	once	TGTGCCAGCAGCGTAGGCTTAGCGGGAAAGGAGACCCAGTACTTC	CASSVGLAGKETQYF
13	TRBJ1-3	NA	TRBV27	NA	TGTGCCAGCAGGGATCCGACTGGAAACACCATATATTTT	CASRDPTGNTIYF
15	TRBJ1-5	TRBD1	TRBV7-2	NA	TGTGCCAGCAGCTTAGCGGGACAGGGGAATAAGCCCCAGCATTTT	CASSLAGQGNKPQHF
13	TRBJ2-7	NA	TRBV29-1	NA	TGCAGCGTTGGGGGAAGACAGTCCTACGAGCAGTACTTC	CSVGGRQSYEQYF
12	TRBJ2-7	TRBD1	TRBV10-2	few	TGCGCCAGCAGGATGGACAGGGGAGAGCAGTACTTC	CASRMDRGEQYF
11	TRBJ2-7	NA	TRBV30	NA	TGTGCCTGGGGAACTAATTACGAGCAGTACTTC	CAWGTNYEQYF
11	TRBJ2-7	NA	TRBV28	NA	TGTGCCAGTAGCGCAACCTACGAGCAGTACTTC	CASSATYEQYF
14	TRBJ2-5	TRBD1	TRBV5-1	NA	TGCGCCAGCAGCTCCGGGACAGGGGGGGAGACCCAGTACTTC	CASSSGTGGETQYF
15	TRBJ1-3	NA	TRBV2	once	TGTGCCAGCAGCCTGGGGGGGGCCACCGAAAACACCATATATTTT	CASSLGGATENTIYF
15	TRBJ1-3	NA	TRBV19	NA	TGTGCCAGTAGTACGCGACAGAGCTCTGGAAACACCATATATTTT	CASSTRQSSGNTIYF
16	TRBJ2-2	NA	TRBV12-5	once	TGTGCTAGTGGGCAGTTCCGGGTACTGAACACCGGGGAGCTGTTTTTT	CASGQFRVLNTGELFF
15	TRBJ1-4	NA	TRBV30	NA	TGTGCCTGGACCGACACAGGGTCAACTAATGAAAAACTGTTTTTT	CAWTDTGSTNEKLFF